These 23 T cell receptor beta chains came from one sample sequenced in a study of technical replicates of blood from several donors. Method: immunoSEQ multiplex PCR; TCRdb's copy keeps in-frame clones and lacks some. This table has tens of thousands of clones, 92% appearing once. Material: T cells isolated from PBMCs. The receptors come from a human donor in good health.

The chain employs TRBV28 and TRBJ2-7, with 11 positions matching TRBD2. The CDR3 runs 14 residues. Unmatched junction bases numbered 6, after V lost 7 bases and J lost 4 bases. Per germline, CDR1 MDHEN and CDR2 SYDVKM. This chain's CDR3 is CASILAGGGYEQYF. CDR3 coding DNA: TGTGCCAGCATCCTAGCGGGAGGCGGGTACGAGCAGTACTTC.

The V and J genes are TRBV30 and TRBJ2-1, with TRBD1 identical over 8 bases. The V segment lost 2 bases and the J segment 4 bases; nucleotides outside the gene matches: 4. The CDR3 has 14 amino acids. CDR1 is GTSNPN, CDR2 SVGIG, per germline (reference sequence). CDR3: CAWSRTGRYNEQFF. The CDR3 nucleotides read TGTGCCTGGAGTAGGACAGGGAGGTACAATGAGCAGTTCTTC.

The chain couples TRBV7-8 to TRBJ2-5; TRBD1 matches at 7 bases. Trimming at V came to 5 bases and at J to 4 bases, leaving 13 bases not matched to a gene. Germline V gene data show CDR1 as SGHVS and CDR2 as FQNEAQ. There are 16 residues in the CDR3. The chain's CDR3 is CASSIYRTGVGETQYF. The CDR3 DNA follows: TGTGCCAGCAGCATTTATCGAACAGGGGTGGGAGAGACCCAGTACTTC.

V usage is TRBV7-9 and J usage is TRBJ2-2, with D maybe TRBD1 (5 bases). V was pared by 5 bases and J by 1 base, with 8 bases between. Germline values: CDR1 SEHNR, CDR2 FQNEAQ (reference sequence). This CDR3 is built from 14 residues. The CDR3 DNA reads as TGTGCCAGCAGCGTTACAGGGAACACCGGGGAGCTGTTTTTT. Protein sequence: CASSVTGNTGELFF. Drawing the rest from reference TRBV7-9 and TRBJ2-2, the complete variable domain is DTGVSQNPRHKITKRGQNVTFRCDPISEHNRLYWYRQTLGQGPEFLTYFQNEAQLEKSRLLSDRFSAERPKGSFSTLEIQRTEQGDSAMYLCASSVTGNTGELFFGEGSRLTVL.

The chain uses TRBV6-5 and TRBJ2-3; 7 nucleotides line up with TRBD2. CDR1 and CDR2 (germline): MNHEY, SVGAGI. This CDR3 region has 14 residues. V lost 5 bases to trimming and J lost 6 bases; unmatched junction nucleotides: 8. CDR3 in DNA: TGTGCCAGCAGTCAAGGACTAGTTGGTGATACGCAGTATTTT. Its translation: CASSQGLVGDTQYF.

V gene TRBV7-9 combines with J gene TRBJ2-7, with D maybe TRBD2 (6 bases). The CDR3 is 16 amino acids. The V end was cut by 5 bases, the J end by 3 bases, with 20 bases between. Per germline, CDR1 SEHNR and CDR2 FQNEAQ (reference sequence). The CDR3, as DNA: TGTGCCAGCAGCCCTCGATCCGGGGAGGAGGGCTACGAGCAGTACTTC. It codes for CASSPRSGEEGYEQYF.

The rearrangement joins TRBV30 to TRBJ1-3; D call uncertain. Germline-derived CDR1 and CDR2 are GTSNPN and SVGIG (reference sequence). V was cut by 4 bases and J by 4 bases, with 17 bases left in between. CDR3 size: 15 residues. CDR3 coding DNA: TGTGCCTGGATGGAGGGAGTTGGGAGCGGAAACACCATATATTTT. This encodes CAWMEGVGSGNTIYF.

This rearrangement joins TRBV21-1 to TRBJ2-7; TRBD1, as called in the table, went unchecked against the DNA. TRBV21-1 is a recognized pseudogene. The CDR3 runs to 15 residues. The CDR3 region has the DNA TGTGCCAGCTTACGACAGGGAAGAGGCTCCTACGAGCAGTACTTC. This encodes CASLRQGRGSYEQYF.

The chain uses TRBV11-3 and TRBJ2-5; 9 bases line up with TRBD2. Per germline, CDR1 SGHNT and CDR2 YENEEA. V lost 1 base to trimming and J lost 5 bases; unmatched junction nucleotides: 8. This CDR3 is built from 16 residues. The DNA of the CDR3 is TGTGCCAGCAGCTTAGGGGCTAGCGGGGAGGGGGAGACCCAGTACTTC. It encodes CASSLGASGEGETQYF.

The chain joins TRBV11-2 to TRBJ2-2; D ambiguous. V lost 4 bases and J 4 bases, leaving 10 bases between the germline ends. The CDR3 has 14 amino acids. Germline values: CDR1 SGHAT, CDR2 FQNNGV. CDR3 region: CASSSRHTTGELFF. Written as DNA, the CDR3 is TGTGCCAGCAGCTCCCGACATACCACCGGGGAGCTGTTTTTT.

The chain uses TRBV28 and TRBJ1-3; the D is unclear. CDR3 length: 19 amino acids. Germline V lookup: CDR1 MDHEN, CDR2 SYDVKM. The V gene lost 1 base and the J gene lost 2 bases, with 21 bases spanning the gap. The CDR3 nucleotides read TGTGCCAGCAGTTTATCCCGAGGGCCTACTCCTTCTGCTGGAAACACCATATATTTT. It specifies CASSLSRGPTPSAGNTIYF.

The chain is built from TRBV21-1 and TRBJ2-2; TRBD2 is the table's D call and was not checked against the DNA. TRBV21-1 is assigned pseudogene status. CDR3 length equals 18 residues. The DNA of the CDR3 is TGTGCCAGCAGCAAAGCGGTGAGTCTAGCGGGAGGGACCGGGGAGCTGTTTTTT. Protein product: CASSKAVSLAGGTGELFF.

This chain connects TRBV6-1 to TRBJ2-7, with a tentative D call TRBD2 (7 bases). The V end was cut by 2 bases, the J end by 1 base, with 12 bases between. Germline CDR1 reads MNHNS; CDR2 reads SASEGT. The CDR3 has 15 residues. The CDR3 DNA is TGTGCCAGCAGTGAATGGAGGGGGGGATCCTACGAGCAGTACTTC. It is translated as CASSEWRGGSYEQYF.

The chain joins TRBV5-1 to TRBJ1-1, with TRBD1 identical over 9 bases. CDR1 SGHRS and CDR2 YFSETQ come from the germline V gene. The V segment lost 0 bases and the J segment 4 bases; nucleotides outside the gene matches: 4. The CDR3 spans 15 residues. The CDR3 nucleotides are TGCGCCAGCAGCTTGGGGGGACAGGGTTCCACTGAAGCTTTCTTT. Translation: CASSLGGQGSTEAFF.

The V call is TRBV5-1, the J call TRBJ2-7, with TRBD1 identical over 9 bases. Trimming cost V 0 bases and J 5 bases; bases outside gene matches: 3. This CDR3 is 14 amino acids long. Germline CDR1 and CDR2: SGHRS and YFSETQ. The CDR3 bases are TGCGCCAGCAGCTTGGGGACAGGGGCTAACGAGCAGTACTTC. Its translation is CASSLGTGANEQYF.

CDR3 protein: CASSKGWLFNTGELFF. CDR3 bases: TGTGCCAGCAGCAAAGGGTGGCTGTTTAACACCGGGGAGCTGTTTTTT. The gene calls are TRBV21-1 and TRBJ2-2; TRBD1 is the table's D call, not checked against the DNA. TRBV21-1 is shown as a pseudogene. The CDR3 extends over 16 amino acids.

The V call is TRBV4-1, the J call TRBJ1-5, with a tentative D call TRBD1 (5 bases). The CDR3 extends over 17 amino acids. Trimming stripped 0 bases from V and 0 bases from J, with 12 bases between. The germline CDR1 and CDR2 sequences are MGHRA and YSYEKL. CDR3 amino acids: CASSQDRGSNSNQPQHF. Written as DNA, the CDR3 is TGCGCCAGCAGCCAAGATAGGGGCTCCAATAGCAATCAGCCCCAGCATTTT.

The chain employs TRBV6-1 and TRBJ2-7, with D unclear. Germline lookup yields CDR1 MNHNS and CDR2 SASEGT. Deletions cut 0 bases from V and 1 base from J, with 4 bases between. The CDR3 contains 13 residues. CDR3 protein: CASSEAHSYEQYF. CDR3 nucleotides: TGTGCCAGCAGTGAAGCCCATTCCTACGAGCAGTACTTC.

This chain links TRBV6-5 with TRBJ2-7; tentatively, D is TRBD1 (5 bases). The CDR3 length is 11 residues. Germline CDR1 is MNHEY and CDR2 is SVGAGI. V dropped 4 bases and J dropped 8 bases, with 9 bases sitting between them. CDR3 DNA sequence: TGTGCCAGCAGTTCGAGGACACAGCAGTACTTC. This gives the protein CASSSRTQQYF.

This chain uses TRBV19 with TRBJ2-7; no reliable D call. This CDR3 comprises 12 residues. CDR1 is LNHDA, CDR2 SQIVND, per germline (reference sequence). V lost 3 bases and J 0 bases, leaving 3 bases between the germline ends. The CDR3 sequence: CASSMSSYEQYF. CDR3 in DNA: TGTGCCAGTAGTATGAGCTCCTACGAGCAGTACTTC.

The rearrangement links TRBV5-1 to TRBJ1-3; 7 nucleotides agree with TRBD1. This CDR3 region has 16 residues. The germline V gene encodes CDR1 SGHRS and CDR2 YFSETQ. The junction had 5 bases not matched to a gene; V was cut back by 1 base and J by 1 base. DNA for the CDR3: TGCGCCAGCAGCTTGACCCCGGACAGGTCTGGAAACACCATATATTTT. Residues: CASSLTPDRSGNTIYF.

The V gene is TRBV19, the J gene TRBJ2-6, with D possibly TRBD2 on 6 matching bases. Trimming removed 7 bases at V and 2 bases at J, with 15 bases between. The length of the CDR3 is 16 residues. Per germline, CDR1 LNHDA and CDR2 SQIVND (reference sequence). The CDR3 loop is CASTWSGGTGANVLTF. Here the CDR3 DNA reads TGTGCCAGTACCTGGTCAGGAGGGACTGGGGCCAACGTCCTGACTTTC. Full variable domain (outside the CDR3, taken from reference TRBV19 and TRBJ2-6): DGGITQSPKYLFRKEGQNVTLSCEQNLNHDAMYWYRQDPGQGLRLIYYSQIVNDFQKGDIAEGYSVSREKKESFPLTVTSAQKNPTAFYLCASTWSGGTGANVLTFGAGSRLTVL.

As DNA, the CDR3 is TGTGCCAGCAGTTTAAAGGGTCTAGCGGGAGTCGACACCGGGGAGCTGTTTTTT. Translated: CASSLKGLAGVDTGELFF. This chain links TRBV28 with TRBJ2-2; 10 positions agree with TRBD2. The CDR3 is 18 amino acids. With V trimmed by 2 bases and J by 3 bases, 9 bases remained unmatched. Germline V gives CDR1 MDHEN, CDR2 SYDVKM. Supplemented by reference TRBV28 and TRBJ2-2, the full variable domain reads DVKVTQSSRYLVKRTGEKVFLECVQDMDHENMFWYRQDPGLGLRLIYFSYDVKMKEKGDIPEGYSVSREKKERFSLILESASTNQTSMYLCASSLKGLAGVDTGELFFGEGSRLTVL.